The clone carrying this TCR beta chain was observed once. Its antigen is as yet unknown. The PCR used 52 TRBV and 13 TRBJ primers. Repertoires were generated with immunoSEQ multiplex PCR, while TCRdb's copy carries only in-frame clones and drops some. The data show nearly 30,000 clones, just under 95% seen once. These data come from a study of regulatory T cells. General study findings and limits: Hydrophobic residues at CDR3 positions 6 and 7 were enriched in conventional CD4+ T cells of CD3G-deficient patients.

The CDR3 consists of 16 residues. Germline V gene sequence: CDR1 MDHEN, CDR2 SYDVKM. V gave up 6 bases and J gave up 1 base; unmatched junction bases: 9. The TCR sequence derives from a person in their late teens or twenties with CD3G deficiency. V is TRBV28 and J is TRBJ2-4, with TRBD2 matching 7 bases. Sequencing was carried out using conventional CD4+ T cells sorted from blood. This chain's CDR3 is CASSSSGVGAKNIQYF. CDR3 DNA sequence: TGTGCCAGCAGCAGCAGCGGGGTTGGGGCCAAAAACATTCAGTACTTC. Looking up the rest from reference TRBV28 and TRBJ2-4 gives the full variable domain: DVKVTQSSRYLVKRTGEKVFLECVQDMDHENMFWYRQDPGLGLRLIYFSYDVKMKEKGDIPEGYSVSREKKERFSLILESASTNQTSMYLCASSSSGVGAKNIQYFGAGTRLSVL.